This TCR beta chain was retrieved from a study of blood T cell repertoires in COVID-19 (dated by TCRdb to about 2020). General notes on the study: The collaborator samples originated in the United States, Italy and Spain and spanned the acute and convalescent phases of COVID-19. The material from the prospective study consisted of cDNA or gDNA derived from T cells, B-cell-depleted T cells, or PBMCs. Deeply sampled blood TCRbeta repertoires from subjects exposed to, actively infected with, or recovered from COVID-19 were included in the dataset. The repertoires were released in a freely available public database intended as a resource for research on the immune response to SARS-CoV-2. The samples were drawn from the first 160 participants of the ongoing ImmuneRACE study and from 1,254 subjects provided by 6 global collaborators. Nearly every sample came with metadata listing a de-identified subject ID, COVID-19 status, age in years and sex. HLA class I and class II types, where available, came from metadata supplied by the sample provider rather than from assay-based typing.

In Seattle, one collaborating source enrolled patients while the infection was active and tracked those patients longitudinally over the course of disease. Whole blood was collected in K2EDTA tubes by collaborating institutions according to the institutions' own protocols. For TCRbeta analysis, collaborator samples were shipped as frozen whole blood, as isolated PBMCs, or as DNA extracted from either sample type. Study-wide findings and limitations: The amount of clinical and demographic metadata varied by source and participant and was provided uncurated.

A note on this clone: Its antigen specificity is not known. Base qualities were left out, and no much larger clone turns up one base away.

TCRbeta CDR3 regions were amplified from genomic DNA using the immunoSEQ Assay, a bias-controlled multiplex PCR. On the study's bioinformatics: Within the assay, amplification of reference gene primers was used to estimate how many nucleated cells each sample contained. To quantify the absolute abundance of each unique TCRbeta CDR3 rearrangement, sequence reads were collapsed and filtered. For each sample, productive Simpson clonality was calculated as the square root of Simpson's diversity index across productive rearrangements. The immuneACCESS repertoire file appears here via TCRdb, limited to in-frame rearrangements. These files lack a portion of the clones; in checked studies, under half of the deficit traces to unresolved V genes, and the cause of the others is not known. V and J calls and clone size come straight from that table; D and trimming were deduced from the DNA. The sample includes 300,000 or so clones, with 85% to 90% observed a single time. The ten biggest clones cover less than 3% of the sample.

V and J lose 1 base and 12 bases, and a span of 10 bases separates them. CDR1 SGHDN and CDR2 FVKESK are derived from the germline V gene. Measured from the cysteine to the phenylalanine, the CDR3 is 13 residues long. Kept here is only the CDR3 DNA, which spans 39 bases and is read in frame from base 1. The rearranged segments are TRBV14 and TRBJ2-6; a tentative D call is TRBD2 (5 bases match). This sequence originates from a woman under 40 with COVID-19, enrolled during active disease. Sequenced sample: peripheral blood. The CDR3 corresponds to CASSQVRGPVLTF. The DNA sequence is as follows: TGTGCCAGCAGCCAAGTCAGAGGGCCCGTCCTGACTTTC.